This TCR beta chain was found in a study of T cell responses to AZD1222 COVID-19 vaccine. About the research overall: Second doses that came at about 4 or about 12 weeks were put together.

In regard to this clone: The antigen is not known.

Assay used: immunoSEQ multiplex PCR; TCRdb lists only in-frame clones, some missing. The table lists roughly 180,000 clones, roughly 93% of them singletons. Study-wide points: The sample set comprised mostly white British donors with more females, and clonal diversity was possibly underestimated. An increase in Spike-specific TCR breadth and depth was observed after two AZD1222 doses. Repertoire sampling was restricted to post-peak T cell response timepoints.

The clonotype originates from an adult in good health. The input for sequencing was peripheral blood, taken on day 0 of AZD1222 vaccination.

The CDR3 protein is CASSLSGQGHQETQYF. The CDR3 nucleotides read TGTGCCAGCAGTTTGTCGGGACAGGGTCACCAAGAGACCCAGTACTTC. V gene TRBV28 combines with J gene TRBJ2-5; 9 bases fit TRBD1. This CDR3 contains 16 residues. The germline V gene encodes CDR1 MDHEN and CDR2 SYDVKM. The V segment lost 3 bases and the J segment 0 bases; nucleotides outside the gene matches: 5.